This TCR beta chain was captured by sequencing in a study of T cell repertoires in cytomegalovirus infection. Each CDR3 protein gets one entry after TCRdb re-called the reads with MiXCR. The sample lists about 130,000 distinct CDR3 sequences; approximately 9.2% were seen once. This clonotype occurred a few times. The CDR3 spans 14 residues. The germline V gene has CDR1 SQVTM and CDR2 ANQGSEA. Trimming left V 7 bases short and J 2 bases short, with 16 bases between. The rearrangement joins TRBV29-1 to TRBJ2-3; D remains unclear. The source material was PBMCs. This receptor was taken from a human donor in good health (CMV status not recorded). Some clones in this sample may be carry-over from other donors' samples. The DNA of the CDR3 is TGCAGCGCCGTAGGGTCCCCTACCACAGATACGCAGTATTTT. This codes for CSAVGSPTTDTQYF.